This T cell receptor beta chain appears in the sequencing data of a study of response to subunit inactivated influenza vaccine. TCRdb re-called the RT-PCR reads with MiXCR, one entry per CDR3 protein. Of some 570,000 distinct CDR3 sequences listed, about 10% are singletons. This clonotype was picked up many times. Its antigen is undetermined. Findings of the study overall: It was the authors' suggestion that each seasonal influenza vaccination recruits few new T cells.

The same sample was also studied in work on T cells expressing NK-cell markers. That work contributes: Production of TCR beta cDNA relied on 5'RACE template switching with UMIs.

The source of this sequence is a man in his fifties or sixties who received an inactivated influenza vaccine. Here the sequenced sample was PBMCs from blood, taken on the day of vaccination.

CDR3 protein: CSAPVGSAWEQYF. The DNA of the CDR3 is TGCAGTGCCCCAGTCGGGAGTGCTTGGGAGCAGTACTTC. This chain uses TRBV20-1 with TRBJ2-7; D possibly corresponds to TRBD2 (6 bases). The CDR3 extends over 13 amino acids. The V gene lost 6 bases and the J gene lost 7 bases, with 19 bases spanning the gap. In germline, CDR1 is DFQATT, CDR2 SNEGSKA (reference sequence).